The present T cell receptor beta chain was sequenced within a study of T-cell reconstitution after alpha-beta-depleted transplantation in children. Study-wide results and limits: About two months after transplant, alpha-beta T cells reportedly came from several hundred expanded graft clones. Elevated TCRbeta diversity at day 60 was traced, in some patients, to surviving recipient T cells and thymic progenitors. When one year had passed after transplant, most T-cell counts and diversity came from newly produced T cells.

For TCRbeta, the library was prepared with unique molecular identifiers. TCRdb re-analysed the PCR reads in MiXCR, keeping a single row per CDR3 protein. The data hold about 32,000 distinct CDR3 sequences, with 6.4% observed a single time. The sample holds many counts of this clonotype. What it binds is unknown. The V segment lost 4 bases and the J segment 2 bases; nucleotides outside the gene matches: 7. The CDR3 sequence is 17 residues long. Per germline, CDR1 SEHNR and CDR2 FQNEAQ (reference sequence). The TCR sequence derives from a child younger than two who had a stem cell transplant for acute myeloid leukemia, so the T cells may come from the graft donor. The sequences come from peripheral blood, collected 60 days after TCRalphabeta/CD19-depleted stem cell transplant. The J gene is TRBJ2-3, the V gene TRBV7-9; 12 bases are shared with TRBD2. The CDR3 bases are TGTGCCAGCAGCTCGCCGACTAGCGGGGGATCCACAGATACGCAGTATTTT. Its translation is CASSSPTSGGSTDTQYF. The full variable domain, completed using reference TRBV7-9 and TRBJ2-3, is DTGVSQNPRHKITKRGQNVTFRCDPISEHNRLYWYRQTLGQGPEFLTYFQNEAQLEKSRLLSDRFSAERPKGSFSTLEIQRTEQGDSAMYLCASSSPTSGGSTDTQYFGPGTRLTVL.